This entry concerns a single T cell receptor (beta chain). V lost 4 bases, J lost 6 bases, and 7 bases stayed unmatched. The CDR3 length is 13 residues. Germline lookup yields CDR1 SGHKS and CDR2 YYEKEE (reference sequence). This sample is drawn from a study of OX40 agonist ivuxolimab in advanced cancers. Sequencing was performed with immunoSEQ multiplex PCR; in TCRdb, only in-frame clones are kept and a portion is missing. The sample has around 95,000 clones, roughly 89% seen once. The material sequenced was CD4+ or CD8+ T cells sorted from blood, taken in a trial of the OX40 agonist ivuxolimab. The chain recombines TRBV5-5 with TRBJ2-7; TRBD2 aligns across 7 bases. The origin of this receptor is an adult with an advanced solid tumor such as melanoma, head and neck, liver or kidney cancer. CDR3 in DNA: TGTGCCAGCAGCCACGCGGGAGTTTTCGAGCAGTACTTC. Translated, it gives CASSHAGVFEQYF.